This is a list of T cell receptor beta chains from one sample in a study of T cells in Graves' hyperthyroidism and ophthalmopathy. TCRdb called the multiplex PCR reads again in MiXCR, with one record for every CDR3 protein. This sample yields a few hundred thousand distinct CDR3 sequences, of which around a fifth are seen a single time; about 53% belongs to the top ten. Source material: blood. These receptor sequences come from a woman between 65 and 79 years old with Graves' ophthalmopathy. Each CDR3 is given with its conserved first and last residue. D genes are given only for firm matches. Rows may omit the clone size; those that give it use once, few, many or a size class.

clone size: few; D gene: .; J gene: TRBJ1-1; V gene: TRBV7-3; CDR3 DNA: TGTGCCAGCAGCGGGGACCCCTGGCGGGGTGAAGCTTTCTTT; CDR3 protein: CASSGDPWRGEAFF
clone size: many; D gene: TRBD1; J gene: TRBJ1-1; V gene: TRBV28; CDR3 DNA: TGTGCCAGCAGTACGGGACAGGGGAACACTGAAGCTTTCTTT; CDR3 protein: CASSTGQGNTEAFF
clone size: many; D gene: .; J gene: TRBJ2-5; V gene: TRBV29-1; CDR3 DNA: TGCAGCGTTGGGGCAGGGGTGGGTCAAGAGACCCAGTACTTC; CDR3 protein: CSVGAGVGQETQYF
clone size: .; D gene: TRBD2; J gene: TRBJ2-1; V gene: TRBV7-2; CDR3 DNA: TGTGCCAGCAGCTTAGACGGGAGGGATTACAATGAGCAGTTCTTC; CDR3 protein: CASSLDGRDYNEQFF
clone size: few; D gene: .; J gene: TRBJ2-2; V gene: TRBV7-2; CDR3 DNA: TGTGCCAGCAGCTCCCAAGGAGACCTCACCGGGGAGCTGTTTTTT; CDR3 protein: CASSSQGDLTGELFF
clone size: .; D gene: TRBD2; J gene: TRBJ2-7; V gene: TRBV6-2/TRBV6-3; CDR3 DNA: TGTGCCAGGAGTCTCTGGGGACTAGCGGTTCTCTTCTCCTACGAGCAGTACTTC; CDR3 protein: CARSLWGLAVLFSYEQYF
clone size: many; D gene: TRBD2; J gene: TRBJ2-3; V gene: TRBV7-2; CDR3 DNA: TGTGCCAGCAGCAATAGCGGGGGCCCCACAGATACGCAGTATTTT; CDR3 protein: CASSNSGGPTDTQYF
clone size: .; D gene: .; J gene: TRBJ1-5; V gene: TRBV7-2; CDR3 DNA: TGTGCCAGCAGCCTAGTCGGCGGGTATTTGCATTTT; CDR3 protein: CASSLVGGYLHF
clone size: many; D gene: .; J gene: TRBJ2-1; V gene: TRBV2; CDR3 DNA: TGTGCCAGCAGTGAAGTGCAGCGGGTTAATGAGCAGTTCTTC; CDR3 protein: CASSEVQRVNEQFF
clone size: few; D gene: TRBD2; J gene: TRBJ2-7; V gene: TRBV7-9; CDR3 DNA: TGTGCCAGCAGCTTAGTGGGACTAGCGGGAATGTACGAGCAGTACTTC; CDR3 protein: CASSLVGLAGMYEQYF
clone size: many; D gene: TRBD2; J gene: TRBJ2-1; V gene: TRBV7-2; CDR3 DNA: TGTGCCAGCAGCCTGGGACTAGCTGTTGAGCAGTTCTTC; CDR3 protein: CASSLGLAVEQFF
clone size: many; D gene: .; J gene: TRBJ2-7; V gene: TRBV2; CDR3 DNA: TGTGCCAGCAGGAGGGGGGGGACAGCCTACGAGCAGTACTTC; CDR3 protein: CASRRGGTAYEQYF
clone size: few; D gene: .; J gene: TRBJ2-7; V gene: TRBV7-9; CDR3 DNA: TGTGCCAGCAGCTCACAGGAAAACTCCTACGAGCAGTACTTC; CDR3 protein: CASSSQENSYEQYF
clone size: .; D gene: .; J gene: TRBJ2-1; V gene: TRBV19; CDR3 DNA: TGTGCCAGTAAGGAGTGGGGGTACAATGAGCAGTTCTTC; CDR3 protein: CASKEWGYNEQFF
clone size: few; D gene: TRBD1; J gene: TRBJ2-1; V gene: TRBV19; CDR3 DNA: TGTGCCAGTAGTAGGACAGGGGCGGGAAACAATGAGCAGTTCTTC; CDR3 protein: CASSRTGAGNNEQFF
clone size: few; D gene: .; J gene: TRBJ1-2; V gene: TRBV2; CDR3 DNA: TGTGCCAGCGGAATCTATGGCTACACCTTC; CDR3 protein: CASGIYGYTF
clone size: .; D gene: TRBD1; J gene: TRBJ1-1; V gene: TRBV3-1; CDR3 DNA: TGTGCCAGCAGCCCCGGACAGGGTTGGACTGAAGCTTTCTTT; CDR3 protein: CASSPGQGWTEAFF
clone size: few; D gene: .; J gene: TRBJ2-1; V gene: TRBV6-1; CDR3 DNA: TGTGCCAGCAGCAGATCCGCAGGAGGGTTTTCGTACAATGAGCAGTTCTTC; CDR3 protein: CASSRSAGGFSYNEQFF
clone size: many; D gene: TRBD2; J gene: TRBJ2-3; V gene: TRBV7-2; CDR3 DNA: TGTGCCAGCAGCTTAAGTGCGGGAGGCACAGATACGCAGTATTTT; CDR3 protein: CASSLSAGGTDTQYF
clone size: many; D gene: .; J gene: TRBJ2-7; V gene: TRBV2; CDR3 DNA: TGTGCCAGCAGTGCGACCTCCGGGACTCGGCAGTACTTC; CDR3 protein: CASSATSGTRQYF
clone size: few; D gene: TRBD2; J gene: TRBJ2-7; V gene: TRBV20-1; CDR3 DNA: TGCAGTGCCCCCAGCGGGAGACCGTCCTACGAGCAGTACTTC; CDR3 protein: CSAPSGRPSYEQYF
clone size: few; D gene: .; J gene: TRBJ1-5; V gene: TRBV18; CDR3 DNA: TGTGCCAGCTCACCGGGCCACTTCCTGACCCAGCATTTT; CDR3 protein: CASSPGHFLTQHF
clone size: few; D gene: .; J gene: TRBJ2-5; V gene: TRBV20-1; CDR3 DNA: TGCAGTGCTTCGGACACGCTAAAAGAGACCCAGTACTTC; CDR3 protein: CSASDTLKETQYF